This T cell receptor beta chain emerged from a study of T cell responses to AZD1222 COVID-19 vaccine. CDR1 is SGHTA and CDR2 is FQGNSA in the germline V gene. This CDR3 contains 17 residues. The V gene lost 3 bases and the J gene lost 0 bases, with 14 bases spanning the gap. Only in-frame clones appear in the TCRdb table, and some are missing; sequencing was by immunoSEQ multiplex PCR. In the table there are almost 95,000 clones, around 85% of which are singletons. Sequencing was performed on peripheral blood, taken 28 days after the second AZD1222 dose. The chain joins TRBV7-2 to TRBJ1-4; D gene uncertain. This clonotype was obtained from an adult who received the AZD1222 COVID-19 vaccine. The CDR3 spells CASSFEEVPATNEKLFF. The CDR3 nucleotides read TGTGCCAGCAGCTTCGAGGAAGTTCCGGCAACTAATGAAAAACTGTTTTTT.